This T cell receptor beta chain is from a study of beta chain features in type 1 diabetes. Deletions cut 9 bases from V and 4 bases from J, with 10 bases between. The CDR3 consists of 12 residues. In germline, CDR1 is MNHNS, CDR2 SASEGT. Expressed TCRB transcripts were sequenced after all isolated RNA was converted to cDNA. Some clones are missing from TCRdb's copy, which holds only in-frame ones; the method was immunoSEQ multiplex PCR. Of approximately 120,000 clones listed, about two fifths are singletons. The genes are TRBV6-1 and TRBJ1-5, with a possible D match to TRBD1 (5 bases). Sequencing was carried out using stem cell memory CD4+ T cells from blood. The TCR originated in a woman aged 18-35 years in good health. This chain's CDR3 is CASDRPNQPQHF. In DNA form, the CDR3 reads TGTGCCAGTGACAGACCTAATCAGCCCCAGCATTTT.